The source of this T cell receptor (beta chain) is a study of early T cells in non-severe SARS-CoV-2 infection. Across the whole study: Sequenced material consisted of bulk RNA (from unsorted whole blood), and chains were unpaired.

This CDR3 is built from 15 residues. Germline V lookup: CDR1 LGHNA, CDR2 YSLEER. V gave up 5 bases and J gave up 3 bases; unmatched junction bases: 5. This clonotype was picked up many times. TCRdb re-called the 5' RACE reads with MiXCR, one entry per CDR3 protein. The sample lists tens of thousands of distinct CDR3 sequences, approximately 8.9% occurring once. The chain couples TRBV4-3 to TRBJ2-2, with TRBD1 matching over 8 bases. This clonotype was obtained from an adult who was a healthcare worker with PCR-confirmed SARS-CoV-2 infection or an uninfected control (not recorded which). Sequencing used whole blood. CDR3 protein: CASSFRTGYTGELFF. DNA of the CDR3: TGCGCCAGCAGCTTTCGGACAGGGTACACCGGGGAGCTGTTTTTT.